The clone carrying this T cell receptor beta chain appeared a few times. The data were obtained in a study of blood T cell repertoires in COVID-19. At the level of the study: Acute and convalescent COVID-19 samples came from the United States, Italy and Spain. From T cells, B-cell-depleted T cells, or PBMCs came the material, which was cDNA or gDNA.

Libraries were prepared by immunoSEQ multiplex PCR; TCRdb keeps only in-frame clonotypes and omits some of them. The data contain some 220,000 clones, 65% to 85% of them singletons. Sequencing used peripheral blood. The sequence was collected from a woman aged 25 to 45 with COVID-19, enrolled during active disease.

CDR3 sequence: CASSFQGNNQPQHF. CDR3 DNA: TGTGCCAGCAGTTTTCAGGGCAACAATCAGCCCCAGCATTTT. The chain is built from TRBV28 and TRBJ1-5; D might be TRBD1 (5 bases). The CDR3 spans 14 residues. Germline CDR1 MDHEN, CDR2 SYDVKM. V was pared by 3 bases and J by 3 bases, with 9 bases between.